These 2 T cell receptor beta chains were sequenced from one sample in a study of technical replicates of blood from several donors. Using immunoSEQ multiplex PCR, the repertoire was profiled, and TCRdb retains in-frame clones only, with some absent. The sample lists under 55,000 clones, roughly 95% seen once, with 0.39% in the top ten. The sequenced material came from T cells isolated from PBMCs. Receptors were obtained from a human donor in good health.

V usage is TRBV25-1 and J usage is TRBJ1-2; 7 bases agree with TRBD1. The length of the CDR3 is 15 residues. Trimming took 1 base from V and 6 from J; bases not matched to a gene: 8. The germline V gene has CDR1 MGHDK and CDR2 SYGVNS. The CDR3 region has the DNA TGTGCCAGCAGTGAATCCCCACAGGGGATCCATGGCTACACCTTC. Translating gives CASSESPQGIHGYTF.

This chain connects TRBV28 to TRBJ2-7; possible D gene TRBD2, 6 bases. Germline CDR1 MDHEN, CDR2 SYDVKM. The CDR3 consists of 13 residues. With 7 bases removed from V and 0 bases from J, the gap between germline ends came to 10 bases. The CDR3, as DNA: TGTGCCAGCACGGAGGGGACCTCCTACGAGCAGTACTTC. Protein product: CASTEGTSYEQYF.